These 30 T cell receptor beta chains originate from one sample sequenced in a study of early T cells in non-severe SARS-CoV-2 infection. TCRdb called the 5' RACE reads again in MiXCR, with one record for every CDR3 protein. This table holds approximately 76,000 distinct CDR3 sequences, approximately 12% found once. Sequencing was done on a sample of whole blood. The receptor source for this set is an adult who was a healthcare worker with PCR-confirmed SARS-CoV-2 infection or an uninfected control (not recorded which).

This clonotype was detected many times. The CDR3 spells CAWGPGQLIYNEQFF. Written as DNA, the CDR3 is TGTGCCTGGGGCCCCGGGCAGCTGATTTACAATGAGCAGTTCTTC. The gene calls are TRBV30 and TRBJ2-1; D is unresolved. The CDR3 runs to 15 residues. Trimming took off 5 bases at V and 4 bases at J, with 18 bases between the two ends. Germline values: CDR1 GTSNPN, CDR2 SVGIG (reference sequence).

This clonotype has a handful of counts. V gene TRBV29-1 combines with J gene TRBJ2-5; D gene ambiguous. The CDR3 covers 14 residues. Trimming cost V 5 bases and J 2 bases, with 15 bases left between them. Germline V gene lookup returns CDR1 SQVTM and CDR2 ANQGSEA. In DNA, the CDR3 is TGCAGCGTTACTCCCGGAAATACACAAGAGACCCAGTACTTC. Residues: CSVTPGNTQETQYF.

This clonotype was seen ten or more times. V gene TRBV27 combines with J gene TRBJ2-5; D is ambiguous. The germline gives CDR1 MNHEY, CDR2 SMNVEV (reference sequence). With 10 bases removed from V and 4 bases from J, the gap between germline ends came to 22 bases. The CDR3 runs to 15 residues. CDR3 sequence: CATKASSSLGETQYF. In nucleotides, the CDR3 is TGTGCCACGAAAGCCTCCAGCAGTTTAGGAGAGACCCAGTACTTC.

In its sample, this clonotype was seen many times. J is TRBJ2-7 and V is TRBV27; no firm D call. This CDR3 spans 13 amino acids. CDR1 is MNHEY, CDR2 SMNVEV, per germline (reference sequence). Between the trimmed V and J ends, which lost 2 bases and 3 bases, there was a span of 8 bases. As DNA, the CDR3 is TGTGCCAGCAGTTTAGCAGCCGACTACGAGCAGTACTTC. Residues: CASSLAADYEQYF.

There are many counts of this clonotype. The genes are TRBV6-5 and TRBJ1-1; D gene ambiguous. This CDR3 is built from 13 residues. Germline lookup yields CDR1 MNHEY and CDR2 SVGAGI. V lost 8 bases and J lost 0, with 10 bases in between. The CDR3 DNA is TGTGCCAGCCGGTGGGCGTTGAACACTGAAGCTTTCTTT. This gives the protein CASRWALNTEAFF.

This clonotype was picked up many times. The chain combines TRBV12-3 or TRBV12-4 with TRBJ1-1, with a weak D call TRBD1 (6 bases). The V end lost 6 bases, the J end lost 3 bases, and 11 bases lay between the germline ends. The CDR3 totals 13 residues. CDR3: CASSRTDYTEAFF. The DNA for the CDR3 is TGTGCCAGCAGCCGGACAGACTACACTGAAGCTTTCTTT.

This clonotype was seen at least ten times. The chain carries TRBV20-1 and TRBJ2-1; maybe TRBD1 (7 bases). Germline-derived CDR1 and CDR2 are DFQATT and SNEGSKA (reference sequence). The CDR3 length is 12 residues. V was trimmed by 3 bases and J by 10 bases, leaving 13 bases between them. The CDR3 here is CSAREGDREQFF. As DNA, the CDR3 is TGCAGTGCTAGGGAGGGGGACAGAGAGCAGTTCTTC.

This clonotype was recorded at least ten times. V usage is TRBV2 and J usage is TRBJ1-5; tentative D call: TRBD1 (5 bases). The germline gives CDR1 SNHLY, CDR2 FYNNEI. Trimming left V 4 bases short and J 3 bases short, with 22 bases between. This CDR3 has 18 residues. The CDR3 nucleotides read TGTGCCAGCAGTGTAAAGGGGCAGGGTCGAGGGCTCAATCAGCCCCAGCATTTT. Translation gives CASSVKGQGRGLNQPQHF. Together with reference TRBV2 and TRBJ1-5, the CDR3 gives the full variable domain: EPEVTQTPSHQVTQMGQEVILRCVPISNHLYFYWYRQILGQKVEFLVSFYNNEISEKSEIFDDQFSVERPDGSNFTLKIRSTKLEDSAMYFCASSVKGQGRGLNQPQHFGDGTRLSIL.

This clonotype was observed a few times. V usage is TRBV29-1 and J usage is TRBJ2-1; D unclear. Trimming pared 3 bases from V and 9 bases from J, leaving 9 bases between. The CDR3 is 11 amino acids. CDR1 and CDR2 (germline): SQVTM, ANQGSEA. CDR3 loop: CSVDPQAEQFF. CDR3 bases: TGCAGCGTTGACCCACAAGCTGAGCAGTTCTTC.

This clonotype was picked up many times. The DNA for the CDR3 is TGCAGTGCTAACGGCGGGGGGGGTATCTCCTACAATGAGCAGTTCTTC. Protein product: CSANGGGGISYNEQFF. The chain recombines TRBV20-1 with TRBJ2-1, with 9 bases lining up with TRBD2. V gave up 4 bases and J gave up 0 bases; unmatched junction bases: 7. Germline V gene sequence: CDR1 DFQATT, CDR2 SNEGSKA (reference sequence). CDR3 length: 16 residues.

This clonotype was found once. This sequence joins TRBV29-1 and TRBJ2-7, with TRBD1 matching over 8 bases. CDR3 length: 15 residues. Trimming at V came to 0 bases and at J to 3 bases, leaving 7 bases not matched to a gene. Germline V gene sequence: CDR1 SQVTM, CDR2 ANQGSEA. CDR3 nucleotide sequence: TGCAGCGTTGAAGAGGGAACAGGGGGAGTCTACGAGCAGTACTTC. This codes for CSVEEGTGGVYEQYF.

This clonotype has a count of ten or more. As DNA, the CDR3 is TGTGCCAGTAGTCCCGCCCAGGGGGCGTCCGGGGAGCTGTTTTTT. Translated, it gives CASSPAQGASGELFF. The chain carries TRBV19 and TRBJ2-2, with 8 nucleotides matching TRBD1. The CDR3 is made up of 15 amino acids. With V trimmed by 5 bases and J by 6 bases, 8 bases remained unmatched. Germline V gives CDR1 LNHDA, CDR2 SQIVND (reference sequence).

The chain joins TRBV27 to TRBJ2-1, with 7 bases fitting TRBD2. The CDR3 is made up of 13 amino acids. The V and J ends lost 0 bases and 14 bases, in that order; junction bases with no gene match: 7. The germline V gene encodes CDR1 MNHEY and CDR2 SMNVEV (reference sequence). The CDR3 bases are TGTGCCAGCAGTTTATCAGGGGCGGGAGTGAAGTTCTTC. Its translation: CASSLSGAGVKFF.

There are many counts of this clonotype. This chain connects TRBV12-3 or TRBV12-4 to TRBJ2-2; no clear D. The CDR3 sequence is 14 residues long. V dropped 6 bases and J dropped 4 bases, with 12 bases sitting between them. CDR3 bases: TGTGCCAGCAGACAGACCACAGTCACCGGGGAGCTGTTTTTT. Encoded protein: CASRQTTVTGELFF.

The V gene is TRBV27, the J gene TRBJ2-1; D is undetermined. V gave up 1 base and J gave up 6 bases, with 7 bases separating them. From germline, CDR1 is MNHEY and CDR2 SMNVEV (reference sequence). The CDR3 consists of 13 residues. The CDR3 here is CASSLLIGNEQFF. CDR3 nucleotide sequence: TGTGCCAGCAGTTTATTGATCGGCAATGAGCAGTTCTTC.

At least ten counts were recorded for this clonotype. The chain recombines TRBV20-1 with TRBJ1-1; no reliable D call. V lost 0 bases and J 5 bases, leaving 13 bases between the germline ends. The CDR3 runs 14 residues. Germline CDR1 is DFQATT and CDR2 is SNEGSKA (reference sequence). The CDR3 loop reads CSARDLGSGTEAFF. The CDR3 DNA sequence: TGCAGTGCTAGAGATCTAGGGTCAGGTACTGAAGCTTTCTTT.

In the case of this clonotype: Without the conserved terminal phenylalanine or tryptophan, this CDR3 likely stems from a read error. This chain uses TRBV6-2 or TRBV6-3 with TRBJ2-3; D is ambiguous. Trimming took 7 bases from V and 6 from J, leaving 14 bases between them. CDR3 length equals 13 residues. The germline gives CDR1 MNHEY, CDR2 SVGEGT. Here the CDR3 DNA reads TGTGCCAGCAAGGATCCCGCTCTGGATACGCAGTATTCT. Its protein is CASKDPALDTQYS.

This clonotype was counted at least ten times. The chain recombines TRBV20-1 with TRBJ1-1; D not certain. The CDR3 totals 13 residues. Trimming removed 4 bases at V and 4 bases at J, with 13 bases between. CDR1 is DFQATT, CDR2 SNEGSKA, per germline (reference sequence). This CDR3 is CSAKVNSATEAFF. The CDR3 nucleotides are TGCAGTGCTAAAGTGAACAGCGCCACTGAAGCTTTCTTT.

This clonotype was observed at least ten times. The V and J genes are TRBV11-2 and TRBJ2-4, with D unresolved. V lost 5 bases to trimming and J lost 0 bases, with 11 bases between them. The CDR3 sequence is 15 residues long. The germline V gene has CDR1 SGHAT and CDR2 FQNNGV. CDR3 sequence (DNA): TGTGCCAGCAGCCTGGGCCAAATAGCCAAAAACATTCAGTACTTC. Translating it yields CASSLGQIAKNIQYF.

The sample holds many counts of this clonotype. The gene calls are TRBV2 and TRBJ1-6; 8 bases align to TRBD1. J was trimmed by 10 bases and V by 6 bases; bases with no gene match: 14. The CDR3 is 16 amino acids. Germline assignment: CDR1 SNHLY and CDR2 FYNNEI. CDR3 in DNA: TGTGCCAGCAGCCACGCGCTGGACAGGGATGCATCACCCCTCCACTTT. Translated, it gives CASSHALDRDASPLHF.

This clonotype turned up a few times. The chain recombines TRBV5-5 with TRBJ2-1; D is unresolved. V dropped 4 bases and J dropped 0 bases, with 11 bases sitting between them. The CDR3 has 15 residues. Per germline, CDR1 SGHKS and CDR2 YYEKEE (reference sequence). Here the CDR3 DNA reads TGTGCCAGCAGCCACTACTCGAGCTCCTACAATGAGCAGTTCTTC. The encoded protein is CASSHYSSSYNEQFF.

This clonotype was recorded at least ten times. V is TRBV29-1 and J is TRBJ2-7; 8 nucleotides match TRBD1. V lost 6 bases and J lost 5; bases outside the gene matches: 6. In germline, CDR1 is SQVTM, CDR2 ANQGSEA. The CDR3 has 12 amino acids. The CDR3 reads CSVGTGGNEQYF. The DNA of the CDR3 is TGCAGCGTAGGGACAGGTGGTAACGAGCAGTACTTC.

The sample holds many counts of this clonotype. This chain connects TRBV7-2 to TRBJ2-1; D gene ambiguous. Per germline, CDR1 SGHTA and CDR2 FQGNSA. The CDR3 loop spans 13 amino acids. V was shortened by 2 bases and J by 1 base, with 3 bases between the two germline ends. CDR3 amino acids: CASSLFSYNEQFF. In nucleotides, the CDR3 is TGTGCCAGCAGCTTATTTTCCTACAATGAGCAGTTCTTC.

The table lists this clonotype with many counts. The chain carries TRBV4-1 and TRBJ2-7; tentative D call: TRBD1 (6 bases). This CDR3 comprises 14 residues. Trimming removed 4 bases from V and 4 bases from J, with 14 bases in between. Germline V CDR1 and CDR2: MGHRA, YSYEKL. The DNA of the CDR3 is TGCGCCAGCAGCCCACGGGACACTGGATACGAGCAGTACTTC. Amino acids: CASSPRDTGYEQYF.

The chain employs TRBV12-3 or TRBV12-4 and TRBJ2-7; D ambiguous. The CDR3 covers 12 residues. With 1 base removed from V and 6 bases from J, the gap between germline ends came to 7 bases. CDR3 sequence reads: CASSLVGFEQYF. The CDR3 region has the DNA TGTGCCAGCAGTTTAGTGGGGTTCGAGCAGTACTTC.

This clonotype has ten or more counts. The chain combines TRBV6-2 or TRBV6-3 with TRBJ2-3, with TRBD2 matching 8 bases. Trimming at V came to 7 bases and at J to 2 bases, leaving 8 bases not matched to a gene. CDR3 length: 15 amino acids. From germline, CDR1 is MNHEY and CDR2 SVGEGT. CDR3 nucleotides: TGTGCCAGCAAAGGAGCGGGGGAACACACAGATACGCAGTATTTT. This translates into CASKGAGEHTDTQYF.

This clonotype came up many times. The J gene is TRBJ1-6, the V gene TRBV6-2 or TRBV6-3; tentatively, D is TRBD1 (5 bases). The CDR3 loop spans 13 amino acids. The V end lost 7 bases, the J end lost 11 bases, and 15 bases lay between the germline ends. CDR1 is MNHEY, CDR2 SVGEGT, per germline. The CDR3 bases are TGTGCCAGCACCCAGGCAGGGAGGACACCCCTCCACTTT. Translation: CASTQAGRTPLHF.

This clonotype was detected ten times or more. The chain joins TRBV6-1 to TRBJ1-1, with a possible D match to TRBD1 (5 bases). V was cut by 10 bases and J by 3 bases, with 15 bases left in between. This CDR3 contains 13 residues. Germline-derived CDR1 and CDR2 are MNHNS and SASEGT. This chain's CDR3 is CATFVSGDTEAFF. DNA of the CDR3: TGTGCCACCTTTGTCTCGGGGGACACTGAAGCTTTCTTT.

This clonotype was observed a handful of times. The chain combines TRBV29-1 with TRBJ1-1; possibly TRBD1 for D (6 bases). This CDR3 comprises 20 residues. Germline CDR1 SQVTM, CDR2 ANQGSEA. Trimming took off 3 bases at V and 0 bases at J, with 29 bases between the two ends. CDR3 sequence (DNA): TGCAGCGTTGACCCCCAAATTTCTTCCGAGGGGGGCAGCTTGAACACTGAAGCTTTCTTT. Encoded protein: CSVDPQISSEGGSLNTEAFF.

This clonotype was detected many times. The chain is built from TRBV6-2 or TRBV6-3 and TRBJ2-3, with D uncertain. V was pared by 3 bases and J by 7 bases, with 17 bases between. Germline V CDR1 and CDR2: MNHEY, SVGEGT. The CDR3 sequence is 15 residues long. The CDR3 here is CASSYDSRSVNTQYF. The CDR3 DNA reads TGTGCCAGCAGTTATGACTCCCGAAGTGTAAATACGCAGTATTTT.